This T cell receptor beta chain was captured in a study of human T cells and chemical hapten exposure (dated by TCRdb to the early 2020s). Study-level background: For sensitization, 2% DPC in acetone was applied to a 2 cm by 2 cm area of upper inner arm skin. Twenty-nine alopecia patients provided blood for TCR sequencing at one to four time points (pre-sensitization, 2, 6 and 24 weeks). Libraries were pooled for sequencing, and variation in per-sample TCR yields was attributed mainly to small differences in library volumes within the pool. Patch testing was performed on the upper back with Finn chambers containing 0.01% DPC, and the patch tests were scored after 6 days according to International Contact Dermatitis Research Group standards. Most of the patients in the cohort were female, and the cohort covered alopecia areata with under or over 50% scalp involvement, alopecia totalis and alopecia universalis. The study tracked peripheral blood TCR repertoire changes in vivo during primary and secondary sensitization to the hapten diphenylcyclopropenone (DPC) in alopecia patients. Weekly therapeutic DPC doses were additionally applied to the scalp of patients throughout the roughly 23-week study period. Both TCR alpha and TCR beta chains were sequenced from each blood RNA sample. Blood was sampled from patients pre-sensitization (week 0) and at 2, 6 and about 24 weeks after DPC sensitization.

This specimen's time point label, per the study, means: patch test 1, 2 weeks after DPC sensitization. Read against the paper, the sample's treatment or condition label means: therapeutic diphenylcyclopropenone sensitization with weekly scalp DPC. Total RNA was extracted from unfractionated whole blood that had been collected in Tempus Blood RNA tubes. At every patch-test visit, the blood draw took place before the patch test was put on. To be eligible, patients had to be aged 18 to 70, diagnosed with alopecia and judged suitable for DPC therapy, while pregnant patients were excluded. General findings and caveats noted by the study authors: Alopecia, a presumed autoimmune disease, was present in all patients, so the immune response of the patients might differ from that of healthy individuals. After repeated subsampling, changes were observed in the strength of the expansion versus patch-test correlation and in the threshold at which the correlation became significant. Compared with pre-sensitization or healthy control sets, expanded TCRs formed significantly more large CDR3 similarity clusters, which is consistent with antigen-driven responses. Patch test score was positively correlated with the number of PT1 expanded TCRs, with significance at thresholds 8, 16 and 32 but not at 4. DPC sensitization did not change how many TCRs were above 1 in 1000 frequency, and no evidence was found of alterations in global repertoire structure.

Library method: RACE. Sequencing was performed on a NextSeq 500. Library preparation attached unique molecular identifiers to individual cDNA molecules for quantitative, reproducible TCR counting. In the authors' own workflow: Samples had a median of 95,638 TCRs, with a range from roughly 23,224 to 700,000. V, J and CDR3 annotation of the TCR reads was performed with the Decombinator software suite. Every sample was subsampled to the same number of TCRs (28,000) for the PS versus PT1 abundance plots. TCRs were defined as expanded if absent before sensitization and observed at least eight times at the 2-week time point. TCRdb reprocessing: public reads trimmed at Q25 with fastp, clones called with MiXCR, in-frame beta chains kept. When rows share a CDR3 protein, they turn into one entry using the most common DNA and genes. These V and J calls are TCRdb output, not the study's own analysis. The sample includes about 52,000 distinct CDR3 sequences, with approximately 9.9% observed a single time. Approximately 1.8% of the sample goes to the ten largest clones.

This clonotype was counted ten times or more. Its antigen has not been determined. The input lacks base qualities; no much larger clone sits a single base away. The germline V gene (reference sequence) specifies LNHDA as CDR1 and SQIVND as CDR2. The CDR3 sequence holds 13 residues, the cysteine and phenylalanine included. The read is trimmed to its CDR3 DNA, 39 bases read in frame from base 1. Cut back by 3 bases and 2 bases, the V and J ends lie 7 bases apart. This receptor was taken from a middle-aged woman with alopecia areata. Some clones in this sample may be carry-over from other donors' samples. The sequenced sample was whole blood, obtained in connection with sensitization to the hapten diphenylcyclopropenone (DPC). The chain is encoded by TRBV19 joined to TRBJ1-2; a confident D gene designation cannot be given. The CDR3 region: CASSIPRNYGYTF. The nucleotide sequence is given as TGTGCCAGTAGTATTCCGCGGAACTATGGCTACACCTTC.